In its sample, the clone carrying this T cell receptor (beta chain) was seen a few times. Its antigen is still unknown. The ends were cut back, 7 bases at V and 3 bases at J, with 21 bases in the middle. The CDR3 loop spans 16 amino acids. The data were obtained in a study of T cells in Graves' hyperthyroidism and ophthalmopathy. Recently diagnosed hyperthyroidism of less than 2 months' duration affected patients aged 18 to 65. Amplification of TCR beta CDR3 regions used RNA as the template. First-round RT-PCR of the TCR CDR3 relied on the HTBI primer set. TCRdb reanalysed the multiplex PCR reads using MiXCR and keeps one entry per CDR3 protein. The data show hundreds of thousands of distinct CDR3 sequences, approximately 14% seen once. Study-wide points: Most clonotypes expanded in thyroid above 0.001 were likewise present in blood.

The chain uses TRBV12-3 or TRBV12-4 and TRBJ2-5, with a tentative D call TRBD1 (6 bases). The material sequenced was blood. This TCR was sampled from a woman between 18 and 29 years old with Graves' hyperthyroidism. The CDR3 DNA reads as TGTGCCAGCAAGCCGGGACAAGGTCCTGGCGAAGAGACCCAGTACTTC. Translation gives CASKPGQGPGEETQYF.